The 32 T cell receptor beta chains reported below all come from one sample, sequenced in a study of blood T cell repertoires in COVID-19. Sequenced by immunoSEQ multiplex PCR; TCRdb stores in-frame clones only, minus some. The profile shows 100,000 or so clones, roughly 83% of them singletons. Sample: peripheral blood. These receptor sequences come from a woman aged 60-75 years with acute or convalescent COVID-19.

This clone has at least ten counts. The V gene is TRBV7-8, the J gene TRBJ2-7, with D perhaps TRBD2 (6 bases). The CDR3 consists of 15 residues. Germline V gene sequence: CDR1 SGHVS, CDR2 FQNEAQ. Trimming left V 5 bases short and J 6 bases short, with 20 bases between. This CDR3 is CASSPQIGEVSEQYF. CDR3 coding DNA: TGTGCCAGCAGCCCCCAGATAGGGGAGGTTTCCGAGCAGTACTTC. Looking up the rest from reference TRBV7-8 and TRBJ2-7 gives the full variable domain: GAGVSQSPRYKVAKRGQDVALRCDPISGHVSLFWYQQALGQGPEFLTYFQNEAQLDKSGLPSDRFFAERPEGSVSTLKIQRTQQEDSAVYLCASSPQIGEVSEQYFGPGTRLTVT.

The CDR3 DNA is TGTGCCAGCAGCCCCGGGACAGGACTTAGCAATCAGCCCCAGCATTTT. Translating gives CASSPGTGLSNQPQHF. This chain links TRBV9 with TRBJ1-5; 8 bases map to TRBD1. V was clipped by 4 bases and J by 0 bases; unmatched bases: 6. The germline gives CDR1 SGDLS, CDR2 YYNGEE. The CDR3 loop spans 16 amino acids.

The sample holds one count of this clone. This chain joins TRBV15 and TRBJ1-6; tentatively, D is TRBD1 (5 bases). Germline CDR1 is LNHNV and CDR2 is YYDKDF (reference sequence). V lost 5 bases, J lost 8 bases, and 13 bases lay in between. The CDR3 has 14 residues. The CDR3 loop is CATSGEGFDSPLHF. CDR3 sequence (DNA): TGTGCCACCAGCGGGGAGGGGTTCGATTCACCCCTCCACTTT.

This clone has just a few counts. The chain links TRBV5-1 to TRBJ2-1, with 9 bases matching TRBD2. CDR3 size: 15 residues. J was trimmed by 10 bases and V by 0 bases; bases with no gene match: 8. The germline gives CDR1 SGHRS, CDR2 YFSETQ. CDR3 residues: CASSLGLAGAGEQFF. CDR3 sequence (DNA): TGCGCCAGCAGCTTGGGGTTAGCGGGGGCGGGGGAGCAGTTCTTC. The whole variable domain, remainder taken from reference TRBV5-1 and TRBJ2-1, is KAGVTQTPRYLIKTRGQQVTLSCSPISGHRSVSWYQQTPGQGLQFLFEYFSETQRNKGNFPGRFSGRQFSNSRSEMNVSTLELGDSALYLCASSLGLAGAGEQFFGPGTRLTVL.

This clone was seen once. J is TRBJ2-5 and V is TRBV30, with TRBD1 as a possible D gene (6 bases). V was pared by 0 bases and J by 0 bases, with 8 bases between. CDR3 size: 14 residues. Per the germline V gene, CDR1 is GTSNPN and CDR2 is SVGIG (reference sequence). DNA of the CDR3: TGTGCCTGGAGTGTCAGGGGAAACCAAGAGACCCAGTACTTC. Amino acids: CAWSVRGNQETQYF.

This chain links TRBV10-3 with TRBJ1-2, with 7 bases fitting TRBD1. Per the germline V gene, CDR1 is ENHRY and CDR2 is SYGVKD. The V gene end was trimmed by 3 bases and the J gene end by 2 bases; junction bases not matched to a gene: 6. CDR3 length: 15 residues. CDR3 residues: CAISDGGQINYGYTF. CDR3 in DNA: TGTGCCATCAGTGATGGGGGACAGATAAACTATGGCTACACCTTC.

This rearrangement joins TRBV11-2 to TRBJ2-2, with a possible D match to TRBD1 (6 bases). V lost 5 bases and J 7 bases, leaving 20 bases between the germline ends. CDR1 is SGHAT and CDR2 is FQNNGV in the germline V gene. The CDR3 extends over 16 amino acids. The DNA for the CDR3 is TGTGCCAGCAGCCTGGGGGACACGGTGAGCGGCGGGGAGCTGTTTTTT. Translation gives CASSLGDTVSGGELFF. The full variable domain, with the rest looked up from reference TRBV11-2 and TRBJ2-2, is EAGVAQSPRYKIIEKRQSVAFWCNPISGHATLYWYQQILGQGPKLLIQFQNNGVVDDSQLPKDRFSAERLKGVDSTLKIQPAKLEDSAVYLCASSLGDTVSGGELFFGEGSRLTVL.

The chain is built from TRBV5-1 and TRBJ2-3; TRBD2 might be the D (5 bases). The germline V gene encodes CDR1 SGHRS and CDR2 YFSETQ. With 7 bases removed from V and 0 bases from J, the gap between germline ends came to 18 bases. The CDR3 is made up of 16 amino acids. The CDR3 loop reads CASRVAPGLSTDTQYF. CDR3 coding DNA: TGCGCCAGCCGCGTGGCCCCGGGGTTGAGCACAGATACGCAGTATTTT.

J is TRBJ2-3 and V is TRBV9; D is unresolved. CDR1 is SGDLS and CDR2 is YYNGEE in the germline V gene. The ends were cut back, 0 bases at V and 5 bases at J, with 4 bases in the middle. This CDR3 is built from 12 residues. The CDR3, as DNA: TGTGCCAGCAGCGTAGACGGAGATACGCAGTATTTT. This codes for CASSVDGDTQYF.

The genes are TRBV5-1 and TRBJ2-2; 8 nucleotides align to TRBD2. The J segment lost 2 bases and the V segment lost 0 bases, leaving 3 bases of the junction unmatched. The CDR3 is made up of 16 amino acids. Per germline, CDR1 SGHRS and CDR2 YFSETQ. CDR3 sequence reads: CASSLVLAGNTGELFF. The DNA for the CDR3 is TGCGCCAGCAGCTTGGTTTTAGCGGGAAACACCGGGGAGCTGTTTTTT.

V gene TRBV4-1 combines with J gene TRBJ1-2; TRBD1 aligns across 8 bases. This CDR3 comprises 15 residues. CDR1 is MGHRA and CDR2 is YSYEKL in the germline V gene. The V segment lost 1 base and the J segment 8 bases; nucleotides outside the gene matches: 9. Here the CDR3 reads CASSQVGRGPGGYTF. CDR3 bases: TGCGCCAGCAGCCAAGTCGGCAGGGGGCCTGGGGGCTACACCTTC.

CDR3: CSVEGQGVEQYF. DNA for the CDR3: TGCAGCGTTGAGGGACAGGGTGTCGAGCAGTACTTC. J is TRBJ2-7 and V is TRBV29-1; 9 positions match TRBD1. Germline values: CDR1 SQVTM, CDR2 ANQGSEA. V gave up 3 bases and J gave up 6 bases; unmatched junction bases: 3. This CDR3 contains 12 residues.

This rearrangement joins TRBV5-1 to TRBJ1-1; D gene ambiguous. Per germline, CDR1 SGHRS and CDR2 YFSETQ. The germline V and J ends were trimmed by 4 bases and 4 bases, with 14 bases remaining between them. There are 14 residues in the CDR3. The CDR3 protein is CASSIKGGSTEAFF. The CDR3, as DNA: TGCGCCAGCAGCATAAAGGGTGGGAGCACTGAAGCTTTCTTT.

A single count supports this clone. The chain carries TRBV3-1 (or the pseudogene TRBV3-2) and TRBJ1-1; D is ambiguous. With 7 bases removed from V and 0 bases from J, the gap between germline ends came to 6 bases. The CDR3 contains 12 residues. The germline V gene has CDR1 LGHDT and CDR2 YNNKEL (reference sequence). CDR3: CASTHMNTEAFF. The CDR3 DNA is TGTGCCAGCACCCACATGAACACTGAAGCTTTCTTT.

The V and J genes are TRBV3-1 (or the pseudogene TRBV3-2) and TRBJ2-7; tentatively, D is TRBD1 (6 bases). V lost 3 bases, J lost 5 bases, and 17 bases lay in between. Germline V gene sequence: CDR1 LGHDT, CDR2 YNNKEL (reference sequence). This CDR3 has 15 amino acids. CDR3 coding DNA: TGTGCCAGCAGCCAGTCCGGGACACTCACCCACGAGCAGTACTTC. Residues: CASSQSGTLTHEQYF.

The chain links TRBV19 to TRBJ2-2; the match to TRBD1 covers 9 bases. J lost 4 bases, V lost 9 bases, and 12 bases had no gene match. CDR3 size: 16 residues. Per the germline V gene, CDR1 is LNHDA and CDR2 is SQIVND (reference sequence). The CDR3 region has the DNA TGTGCCAGCGGGCGGTTGGGACAGGGCATCACCGGGGAGCTGTTTTTT. It is translated as CASGRLGQGITGELFF.

The chain uses TRBV7-2 and TRBJ1-2; D is perhaps TRBD1 (6 bases). Germline-derived CDR1 and CDR2 are SGHTA and FQGNSA. Trimming shortened V by 2 bases and J by 6 bases, and 10 bases separated the two germline ends. This CDR3 spans 13 amino acids. CDR3 DNA: TGTGCCAGCAGCTTAACAGGGCCGGATGGCTACACCTTC. Amino acid sequence: CASSLTGPDGYTF.

V gene TRBV28 combines with J gene TRBJ1-6; 9 positions agree with TRBD1. This CDR3 region has 16 residues. Trimming removed 5 bases from V and 9 bases from J; junction bases left unmatched: 11. Germline-derived CDR1 and CDR2 are MDHEN and SYDVKM. The CDR3 DNA is TGTGCCAGCAGTCCTCATACAGGGGGCGCAAGTTCACCCCTCCACTTT. Translated, it gives CASSPHTGGASSPLHF.

The chain links TRBV30 to TRBJ2-3; 15 positions agree with TRBD2. The CDR3 has 20 residues. CDR1 GTSNPN and CDR2 SVGIG come from the germline V gene (reference sequence). Unmatched junction bases numbered 15, after V lost 5 bases and J lost 0 bases. For the CDR3, the DNA is TGTGCCTGGCTCCCTTCGGGACTAGCGGGGGGATCATCTAGCACAGATACGCAGTATTTT. It is translated as CAWLPSGLAGGSSSTDTQYF.

This sequence joins TRBV6-2 or TRBV6-3 and TRBJ2-1, with 14 bases matching TRBD2. Germline V gene data show CDR1 as MNHEY and CDR2 as SVGEGT. The V segment lost 6 bases and the J segment 0 bases; nucleotides outside the gene matches: 7. The CDR3 consists of 18 residues. The CDR3 DNA reads TGTGCCAGCAGCCTCGGACTAGCGGGGGGTAGCTCCTACAATGAGCAGTTCTTC. Translation gives CASSLGLAGGSSYNEQFF.

The CDR3 DNA follows: TGTGCCAGTAGCCAAACAGGGGGCAGGAATCAGCCCCAGCATTTT. This encodes CASSQTGGRNQPQHF. V is TRBV19 and J is TRBJ1-5; 9 bases fit TRBD1. V trimming: 6 bases; J trimming: 4 bases; junction bases outside the gene matches: 7. Germline V lookup: CDR1 LNHDA, CDR2 SQIVND (reference sequence). The length of the CDR3 is 15 residues.

This clone was detected a few times. The chain has TRBV12-3 or TRBV12-4 and TRBJ1-2, with 8 bases matching TRBD1. The CDR3 is 12 amino acids. V shed 6 bases, J shed 7 bases, and the junction held 4 bases outside the gene matches. CDR3 loop: CASSLDRGGYTF. CDR3 coding DNA: TGTGCCAGCAGCCTTGACAGGGGTGGCTACACCTTC.

This clone appeared a single time. This chain links TRBV6-5 with TRBJ1-1; D remains ambiguous. The CDR3 covers 12 residues. V lost 4 bases and J lost 5, with 8 bases in between. Germline V gives CDR1 MNHEY, CDR2 SVGAGI. The CDR3 DNA follows: TGTGCCAGCAGTTCCCGCGGGACTGAAGCTTTCTTT. It codes for CASSSRGTEAFF.

The table lists this clone with a count of one. The chain has TRBV7-9 and TRBJ2-5, with TRBD1 matching 8 bases. Germline CDR1 reads SEHNR; CDR2 reads FQNEAQ (reference sequence). The CDR3 loop spans 17 amino acids. V was clipped by 3 bases and J by 0 bases; unmatched bases: 9. The DNA for the CDR3 is TGTGCCAGCAGCTTCTTCGGACAGGGAAGTTACCAAGAGACCCAGTACTTC. Its translation is CASSFFGQGSYQETQYF.

This chain uses TRBV7-9 with TRBJ2-1; D perhaps matches TRBD2 (5 bases). Germline-derived CDR1 and CDR2 are SEHNR and FQNEAQ (reference sequence). Trimming shortened V by 5 bases and J by 6 bases, and 11 bases separated the two germline ends. This CDR3 region has 13 residues. The CDR3 loop reads CASSPLVSNEQFF. The CDR3, as DNA: TGTGCCAGCAGCCCACTAGTATCCAATGAGCAGTTCTTC.

V and J are TRBV25-1 and TRBJ2-1, with D perhaps matching TRBD2 (6 bases). Germline V gene data show CDR1 as MGHDK and CDR2 as SYGVNS. V was shortened by 4 bases and J by 0 bases, with 19 bases between the two germline ends. CDR3 size: 18 residues. This CDR3 reads CASSALLISGFSYNEQFF. The CDR3 DNA follows: TGTGCCAGCAGTGCCTTGTTAATTAGCGGTTTCTCCTACAATGAGCAGTTCTTC.

V and J are TRBV6-1 and TRBJ1-2, with a possible D match to TRBD1 (5 bases). The CDR3 consists of 16 residues. Trimming shortened V by 1 base and J by 1 base, and 13 bases separated the two germline ends. Germline V gene lookup returns CDR1 MNHNS and CDR2 SASEGT. CDR3 residues: CASSEDETASNYGYTF. In DNA form, the CDR3 reads TGTGCCAGCAGTGAAGACGAGACAGCTAGTAACTATGGCTACACCTTC.

This clone was recorded a few times. The chain recombines TRBV27 with TRBJ2-1; D might be TRBD2 (6 bases). CDR3 length: 13 residues. CDR1 is MNHEY and CDR2 is SMNVEV in the germline V gene (reference sequence). Trimming stripped 10 bases from V and 0 bases from J, with 10 bases between. The CDR3 reads CATALASYNEQFF. The CDR3 bases are TGTGCCACAGCACTAGCCTCCTACAATGAGCAGTTCTTC.

The genes are TRBV6-6 and TRBJ1-6, with D possibly TRBD1 on 5 matching bases. V was clipped by 6 bases and J by 11 bases, with 14 bases between them. Germline CDR1 is MNHNY and CDR2 is SVGAGI (reference sequence). This CDR3 comprises 13 residues. The CDR3 here is CASRRDRGAPLHF. CDR3 DNA: TGTGCCAGCAGACGGGACCGCGGGGCACCCCTCCACTTT.

The genes are TRBV6-2 or TRBV6-3 and TRBJ1-5; TRBD1 aligns across 7 bases. CDR1 MNHEY and CDR2 SVGEGT come from the germline V gene. The V gene end was trimmed by 4 bases and the J gene end by 2 bases; junction bases not matched to a gene: 5. The CDR3 has 15 amino acids. The CDR3 DNA is TGTGCCAGCAGTTGGTCCGGGACAGGCAATCAGCCCCAGCATTTT. Translation: CASSWSGTGNQPQHF.

Ten or more counts support this clone. V and J are TRBV7-9 and TRBJ1-1; 12 nucleotides agree with TRBD1. This CDR3 spans 19 amino acids. The germline V gene encodes CDR1 SEHNR and CDR2 FQNEAQ (reference sequence). J lost 5 bases, V lost 1 base, and 14 bases had no gene match. The CDR3 region is CASSLGGTWDRGRRTEAFF. CDR3 bases: TGTGCCAGCAGCTTAGGAGGGACTTGGGACAGGGGGCGAAGAACTGAAGCTTTCTTT.

The rearrangement links TRBV18 to TRBJ1-1; the match to TRBD1 covers 9 bases. Germline CDR1 reads KGHSH; CDR2 reads LQKENI. This CDR3 comprises 15 residues. J gave up 0 bases and V 6 bases, and 5 bases lay outside the gene matches. The chain's CDR3 is CASSPRTGVNTEAFF. The DNA for the CDR3 is TGTGCCAGCTCCCCTAGGACAGGGGTGAACACTGAAGCTTTCTTT.